Below are 8 T cell receptor beta chains sequenced from a single sample in a study of T cell repertoires in cytomegalovirus infection. TCRdb independently ran MiXCR on the reads; one entry per CDR3 protein. The sample records a few hundred thousand distinct CDR3 sequences, 15% to 20% being singletons. Sequencing used PBMCs. These TCRs come from a human donor in good health (CMV status not recorded). Some clones in this sample may be carry-over from other donors' samples.

This clonotype has at least ten counts. The gene calls are TRBV2 and TRBJ2-5, with D maybe TRBD2 (6 bases). V was trimmed by 7 bases and J by 0 bases, leaving 12 bases between them. The CDR3 sequence is 14 residues long. Germline CDR1 reads SNHLY; CDR2 reads FYNNEI. This chain's CDR3 is CASMEQRDQETQYF. CDR3 sequence (DNA): TGTGCCAGCATGGAGCAGCGGGACCAAGAGACCCAGTACTTC.

This clonotype has more than one count but fewer than ten. The chain combines TRBV4-2 with TRBJ1-1; D remains ambiguous. V was trimmed by 0 bases and J by 2 bases, leaving 10 bases between them. This CDR3 is built from 15 residues. Germline V CDR1 and CDR2: LGHNA, YNFKEQ. The CDR3 bases are TGTGCCAGCAGCCAAGACGATGCCCGCAACACTGAAGCTTTCTTT. Its protein product is CASSQDDARNTEAFF.

This clonotype appeared a few times. The chain has TRBV2 and TRBJ2-5; 7 bases line up with TRBD2. CDR3 length equals 14 residues. Trimming removed 7 bases from V and 5 bases from J; junction bases left unmatched: 10. Germline CDR1 and CDR2: SNHLY and FYNNEI. CDR3 protein: CASTRGGGTETQYF. The CDR3 nucleotides are TGTGCCAGCACTCGTGGCGGGGGAACGGAGACCCAGTACTTC.

The rearrangement links TRBV18 to TRBJ2-7; weak D call: TRBD2 (5 bases). This CDR3 contains 15 residues. V dropped 0 bases and J dropped 4 bases, with 13 bases sitting between them. CDR1 is KGHSH and CDR2 is LQKENI in the germline V gene. In nucleotides, the CDR3 is TGTGCCAGCTCACCACCGACGTCAGGAGGTTACGAGCAGTACTTC. This encodes CASSPPTSGGYEQYF.

This clonotype was seen repeatedly, ten times or more. The chain is built from TRBV7-2 and TRBJ1-4, with D unclear. The CDR3 consists of 14 residues. The V and J ends lost 3 bases and 0 bases respectively, with 5 bases between them. Germline-derived CDR1 and CDR2 are SGHTA and FQGNSA. The CDR3 DNA is TGTGCCAGCAGCTTGGTGACAACTAATGAAAAACTGTTTTTT. It encodes CASSLVTTNEKLFF.

J is TRBJ2-2 and V is TRBV28, with D possibly called TRBD1 or TRBD2 (7 bases each). In germline, CDR1 is MDHEN, CDR2 SYDVKM. The V gene lost 6 bases and the J gene lost 1 base, with 15 bases spanning the gap. CDR3 length equals 16 residues. The CDR3 DNA sequence: TGTGCCAGCAGCTCCAGGGGGGGGATGAACACCGGGGAGCTGTTTTTT. Amino acid sequence: CASSSRGGMNTGELFF.

This clonotype was observed a single time. An end of the junction does not agree with germline; a read error may underlie this. The rearrangement joins TRBV7-2 to TRBJ2-3; the match to TRBD2 covers 8 bases. The CDR3 contains 15 residues. From germline, CDR1 is SGHTA and CDR2 FQGNSA. The CDR3, as DNA: TGTGCCAGCACCTTAAGCGGGAGTGGCACAGATACGCAGTATTTT. It codes for CASTLSGSGTDTQYF.

This chain joins TRBV12-3 or TRBV12-4 and TRBJ2-5, with TRBD2 matching 9 bases. Trimming took 3 bases from V and 2 from J; bases not matched to a gene: 4. CDR3 length: 15 residues. The chain's CDR3 is CASSFLAGTQETQYF. CDR3 DNA: TGTGCCAGCAGTTTCCTAGCGGGAACTCAAGAGACCCAGTACTTC.